Presented here are 5 T cell receptor beta chains from one specimen sequenced in a study of primary melanoma T cells and metastatic recurrence. Sequencing was performed with immunoSEQ multiplex PCR; in TCRdb, only in-frame clones are kept and a portion is missing. This table holds a few thousand clones, more than 70% found once. Sequences were obtained from melanoma tumor tissue. Receptors were obtained from a human donor with melanoma.

The V call is TRBV19, the J call TRBJ2-1; a possible D gene is TRBD1 (6 bases). This CDR3 comprises 14 residues. Trimming cost V 2 bases and J 6 bases, with 11 bases left between them. Germline CDR1 LNHDA, CDR2 SQIVND (reference sequence). The CDR3 protein is CASSITGTPNEQFF. Here the CDR3 DNA reads TGTGCCAGTAGTATAACAGGGACCCCCAATGAGCAGTTCTTC.

In this sample, this clone is large (0.1 to 1%). The rearrangement links TRBV28 to TRBJ2-2, with 13 bases that match TRBD2. CDR1 MDHEN and CDR2 SYDVKM come from the germline V gene. The length of the CDR3 is 16 residues. With V trimmed by 3 bases and J by 6 bases, 4 bases remained unmatched. CDR3 protein: CASSFPTSGRAGELFF. CDR3 nucleotide sequence: TGTGCCAGCAGTTTCCCTACTAGCGGGAGGGCCGGGGAGCTGTTTTTT.

This chain links TRBV5-1 with TRBJ2-2; perhaps D is TRBD1 or TRBD2 (6 bases each). Trimming removed 4 bases at V and 1 base at J, with 23 bases between. The CDR3 loop spans 19 amino acids. Looked up from germline, CDR1 is SGHRS and CDR2 is YFSETQ. CDR3 nucleotide sequence: TGCGCCAGCAGCCCCCCTGAGGGGGGCAGGCGGTGGAACACCGGGGAGCTGTTTTTT. This gives the protein CASSPPEGGRRWNTGELFF.

The chain combines TRBV6-8 with TRBJ2-2; TRBD2 might be the D (6 bases). Trimming removed 4 bases at V and 5 bases at J, with 14 bases between. Per germline, CDR1 MNHGY and CDR2 SAAAGT. This CDR3 has 15 residues. The CDR3 is CASSWGPSGTGELFF. Here the CDR3 DNA reads TGTGCCAGCAGTTGGGGCCCCAGCGGGACCGGGGAGCTGTTTTTT.

The genes are TRBV6-8 and TRBJ1-5; a weak D match, TRBD1 (5 bases). V was shortened by 9 bases and J by 2 bases, with 11 bases between the two germline ends. Germline-derived CDR1 and CDR2 are MNHGY and SAAAGT. The CDR3 consists of 13 residues. Here the CDR3 DNA reads TGTGCCAGTCGGGGCGGTCGCAATCAGCCCCAGCATTTT. It is translated as CASRGGRNQPQHF.